This T cell receptor beta chain was sequenced during a study of blood T cells in healthy people across ages. Whole-study results and caveats: One million T cells yielded diversity estimates that were considered underestimates.

A sample-barcoded 5' primer and a J-beta primer mix were used in a second PCR of roughly 7 to 11 cycles. TCRdb fed the 5' RACE reads into MiXCR, producing one record per CDR3 protein. The data show some 560,000 distinct CDR3 sequences, around 27% seen once. To note about this clonotype: The antigen remains unidentified.

This sample also belongs to another study, concerning T cells of mothers and their children.

The sequenced sample was blood. The origin of this receptor is a boy under 10 years old in good health.

The CDR3 DNA follows: TGTGCCAGCAGCCGTCAGGCTTTCTTT. Protein: CASSRQAFF. The rearrangement links TRBV7-8 to TRBJ1-1; no definite D call. Germline V CDR1 and CDR2: SGHVS, FQNEAQ. V dropped 5 bases and J dropped 11 bases, with 6 bases sitting between them. CDR3 size: 9 residues.